Included here is one T cell receptor beta chain sequence, with context. Its antigen remains unknown. This record belongs to a study of CD8 T cells in ankylosing spondylitis. Broader study findings: Reports say disease-linked clones showed up significantly more in matched ankylosing spondylitis synovial fluid. It appeared that ankylosing spondylitis blood was characterized by a TCR beta motif of fewer than ten highly homologous variants. Peripheral blood held disease-linked clones only at relatively low frequency, and these were CD8+.

Quantitative molecular-barcoded 5'-RACE generated the TCR beta libraries. TCRdb ran MiXCR on the 5' RACE reads and lists one entry per CDR3 protein. This sample has more than 600,000 distinct CDR3 sequences, with around 20% found just once. The CDR3 is 14 residues long. V was pared by 7 bases and J by 4 bases, with 16 bases between. Germline V CDR1 and CDR2: LNHDA, SQIVND (reference sequence). The chain employs TRBV19 and TRBJ1-1, with D perhaps TRBD1 (5 bases). Sequencing was performed on blood, either unsorted or a sorted T cell fraction (not recorded which). This clonotype was obtained from a male donor with ankylosing spondylitis. CDR3 bases: TGTGCCAGTAACGCACCCGGCAGGGCCACTGAAGCTTTCTTT. Protein sequence: CASNAPGRATEAFF.